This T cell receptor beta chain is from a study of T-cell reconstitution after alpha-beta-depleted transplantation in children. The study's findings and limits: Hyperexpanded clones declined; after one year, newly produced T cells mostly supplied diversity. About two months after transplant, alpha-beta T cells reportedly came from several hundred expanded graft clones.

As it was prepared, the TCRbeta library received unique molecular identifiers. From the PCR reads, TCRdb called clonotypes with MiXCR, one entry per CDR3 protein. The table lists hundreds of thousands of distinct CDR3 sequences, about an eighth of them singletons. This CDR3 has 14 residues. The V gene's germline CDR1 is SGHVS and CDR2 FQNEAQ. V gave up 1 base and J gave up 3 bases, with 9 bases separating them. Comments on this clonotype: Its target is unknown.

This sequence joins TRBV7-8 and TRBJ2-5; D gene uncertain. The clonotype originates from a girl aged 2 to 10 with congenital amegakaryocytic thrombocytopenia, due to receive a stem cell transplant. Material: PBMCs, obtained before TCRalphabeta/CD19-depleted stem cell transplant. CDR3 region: CASSLVWSKETQYF. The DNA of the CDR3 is TGTGCCAGCAGCTTAGTCTGGTCCAAAGAGACCCAGTACTTC.